Sequencing of this T cell receptor beta chain was carried out in a study of T-cell reconstitution after alpha-beta-depleted transplantation in children. Unique molecular identifiers were incorporated into the prepared TCRbeta library. TCRdb redid the calling of the PCR reads with MiXCR, one entry per CDR3 protein. The repertoire consists of about 500,000 distinct CDR3 sequences, with over 10% occurring once and the leading ten covering 13% to 15%. In its sample, this clonotype was seen many times. Its target is not known. Overall study findings and caveats: The main origin of T-cell counts and diversity one year after transplant was newly produced T cells. Alpha-beta T cells about two months after transplant reportedly derived from several hundred expanded graft clones. Where some patients showed high TCRbeta diversity at day 60, it came from recipient T cells and thymic progenitors that had survived.

The CDR3 is 14 residues long. The V gene lost 9 bases and the J gene lost 3 bases, with 18 bases spanning the gap. In germline, CDR1 is SEHNR, CDR2 FQNEAQ (reference sequence). The sample was PBMCs, mostly from graft donor cells, taken 180 days after TCRalphabeta/CD19-depleted stem cell transplant. This TCR came from a female patient under 10 years old who had a stem cell transplant for aplastic anemia, so the T cells may come from the graft donor. The chain couples TRBV7-9 to TRBJ2-7, with D maybe TRBD2 (5 bases). CDR3 sequence reads: CASGFGISGYEQYF. The DNA of the CDR3 is TGTGCCAGTGGTTTCGGGATATCGGGCTACGAGCAGTACTTC.